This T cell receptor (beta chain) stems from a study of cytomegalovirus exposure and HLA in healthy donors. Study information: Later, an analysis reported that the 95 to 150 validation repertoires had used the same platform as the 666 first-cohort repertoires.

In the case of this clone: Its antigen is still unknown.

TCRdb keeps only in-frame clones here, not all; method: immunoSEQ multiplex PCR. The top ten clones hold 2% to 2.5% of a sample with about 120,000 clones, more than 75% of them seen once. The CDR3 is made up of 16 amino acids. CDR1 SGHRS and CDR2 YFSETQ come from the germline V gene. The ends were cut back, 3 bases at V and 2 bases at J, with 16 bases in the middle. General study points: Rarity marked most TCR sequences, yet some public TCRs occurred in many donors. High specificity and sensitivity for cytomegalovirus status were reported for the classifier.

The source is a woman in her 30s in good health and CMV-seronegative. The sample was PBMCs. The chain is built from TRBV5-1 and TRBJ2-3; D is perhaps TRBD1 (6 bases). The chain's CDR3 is CASSSAGGTPTDTQYF. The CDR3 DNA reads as TGCGCCAGCAGCTCCGCCGGTGGGACACCCACAGATACGCAGTATTTT.